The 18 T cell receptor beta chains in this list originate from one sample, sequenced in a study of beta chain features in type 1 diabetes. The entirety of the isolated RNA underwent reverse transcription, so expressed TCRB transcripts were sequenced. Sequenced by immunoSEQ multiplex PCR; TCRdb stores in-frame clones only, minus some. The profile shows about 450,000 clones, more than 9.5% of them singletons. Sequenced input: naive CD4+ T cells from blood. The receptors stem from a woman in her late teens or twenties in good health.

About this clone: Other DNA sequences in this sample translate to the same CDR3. The CDR3 nucleotides are TGTGCCAGCAGCTTTCGGGGCAATCAGCCCCAGCATTTT. Translated: CASSFRGNQPQHF. The genes are TRBV7-2 and TRBJ1-5; D unclear. Germline CDR1 reads SGHTA; CDR2 reads FQGNSA. CDR3 length: 13 amino acids. Trimming removed 3 bases at V and 2 bases at J, with 5 bases between. Supplemented by reference TRBV7-2 and TRBJ1-5, the full variable domain reads GAGVSQSPSNKVTEKGKDVELRCDPISGHTALYWYRQSLGQGLEFLIYFQGNSAPDKSGLPSDRFSAERTGGSVSTLTIQRTQQEDSAVYLCASSFRGNQPQHFGDGTRLSIL.

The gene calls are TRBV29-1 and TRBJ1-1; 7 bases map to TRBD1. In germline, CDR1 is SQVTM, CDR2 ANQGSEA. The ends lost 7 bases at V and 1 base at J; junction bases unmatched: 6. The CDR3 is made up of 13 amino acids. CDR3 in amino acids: CSAQTGTNTEAFF. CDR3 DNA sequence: TGCAGCGCCCAGACAGGGACGAACACTGAAGCTTTCTTT.

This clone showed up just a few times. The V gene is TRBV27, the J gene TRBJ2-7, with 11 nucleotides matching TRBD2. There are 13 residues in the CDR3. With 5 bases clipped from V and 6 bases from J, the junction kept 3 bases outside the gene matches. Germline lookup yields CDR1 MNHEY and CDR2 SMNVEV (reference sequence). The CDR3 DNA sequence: TGTGCCAGCAGTCCAGGACTAGCGGGCGAGCAGTACTTC. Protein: CASSPGLAGEQYF.

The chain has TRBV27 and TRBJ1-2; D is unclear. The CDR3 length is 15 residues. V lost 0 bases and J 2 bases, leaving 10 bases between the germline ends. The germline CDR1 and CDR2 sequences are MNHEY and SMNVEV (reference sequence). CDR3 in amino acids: CASSLSPGLNYGYTF. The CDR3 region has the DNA TGTGCCAGCAGTTTATCCCCCGGCCTAAACTATGGCTACACCTTC.

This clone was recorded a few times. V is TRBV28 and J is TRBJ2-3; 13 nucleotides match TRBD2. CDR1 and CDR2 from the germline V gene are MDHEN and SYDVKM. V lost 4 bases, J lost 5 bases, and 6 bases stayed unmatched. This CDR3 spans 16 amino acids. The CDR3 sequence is CASSSPTSGGQDTQYF. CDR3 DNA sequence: TGTGCCAGCAGTTCCCCGACTAGCGGGGGGCAAGATACGCAGTATTTT.

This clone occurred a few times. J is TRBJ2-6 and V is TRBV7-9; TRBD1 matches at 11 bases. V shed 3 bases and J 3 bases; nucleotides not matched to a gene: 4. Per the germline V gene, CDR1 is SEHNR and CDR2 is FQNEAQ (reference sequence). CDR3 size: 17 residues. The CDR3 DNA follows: TGTGCCAGCAGCTTCTGGACAGGGGGCCATGGGGCCAACGTCCTGACTTTC. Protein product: CASSFWTGGHGANVLTF.

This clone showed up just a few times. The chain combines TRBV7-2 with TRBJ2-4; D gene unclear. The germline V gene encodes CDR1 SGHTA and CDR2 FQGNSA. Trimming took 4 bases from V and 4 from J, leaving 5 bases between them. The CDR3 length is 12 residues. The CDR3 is CASSSRKNIQYF. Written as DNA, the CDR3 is TGTGCCAGCAGCTCCCGGAAAAACATTCAGTACTTC. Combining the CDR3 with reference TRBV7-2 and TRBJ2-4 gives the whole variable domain GAGVSQSPSNKVTEKGKDVELRCDPISGHTALYWYRQSLGQGLEFLIYFQGNSAPDKSGLPSDRFSAERTGGSVSTLTIQRTQQEDSAVYLCASSSRKNIQYFGAGTRLSVL.

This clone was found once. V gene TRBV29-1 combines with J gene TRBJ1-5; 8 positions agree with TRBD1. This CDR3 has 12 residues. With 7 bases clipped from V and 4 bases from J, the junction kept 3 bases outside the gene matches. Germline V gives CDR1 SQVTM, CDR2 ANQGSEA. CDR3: CSARTGNQPQHF. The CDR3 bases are TGCAGCGCGAGGACAGGGAATCAGCCCCAGCATTTT.

The CDR3 loop reads CASSLGTTGDDEQFF. Here the CDR3 DNA reads TGTGCCAGCAGCTTAGGGACCACAGGGGACGATGAGCAGTTCTTC. V gene TRBV7-3 combines with J gene TRBJ2-1; 7 nucleotides align to TRBD1. V dropped 2 bases and J dropped 8; count of bases not matched to a gene: 9. CDR3 size: 15 residues. The V gene's germline CDR1 is SGHTA and CDR2 FQGTGA.

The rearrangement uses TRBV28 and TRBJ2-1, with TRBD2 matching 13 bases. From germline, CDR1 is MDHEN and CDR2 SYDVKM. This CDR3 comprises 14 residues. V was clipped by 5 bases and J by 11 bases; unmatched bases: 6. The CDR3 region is CASSRGLAGAKQFF. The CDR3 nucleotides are TGTGCCAGCAGTCGAGGACTAGCGGGGGCTAAGCAGTTCTTC.

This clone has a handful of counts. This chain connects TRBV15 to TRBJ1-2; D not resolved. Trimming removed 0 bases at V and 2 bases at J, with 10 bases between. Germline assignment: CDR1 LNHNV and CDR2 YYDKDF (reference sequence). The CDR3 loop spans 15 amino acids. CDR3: CATSRDVDVNYGYTF. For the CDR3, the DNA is TGTGCCACCAGCAGAGATGTGGACGTAAACTATGGCTACACCTTC.

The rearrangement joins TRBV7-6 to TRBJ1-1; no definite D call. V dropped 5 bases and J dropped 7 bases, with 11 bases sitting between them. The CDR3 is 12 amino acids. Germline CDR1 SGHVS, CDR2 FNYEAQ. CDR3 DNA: TGTGCCAGCAGCGCCTTGCGGGATGAAGCTTTCTTT. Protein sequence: CASSALRDEAFF.

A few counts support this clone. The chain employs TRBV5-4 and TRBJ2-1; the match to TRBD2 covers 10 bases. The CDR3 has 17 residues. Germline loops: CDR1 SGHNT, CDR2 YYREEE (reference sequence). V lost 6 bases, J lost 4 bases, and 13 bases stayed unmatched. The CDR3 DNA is TGTGCCAGCACCAAACTAGCGGGGATGAGAGAGTACAATGAGCAGTTCTTC. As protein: CASTKLAGMREYNEQFF.

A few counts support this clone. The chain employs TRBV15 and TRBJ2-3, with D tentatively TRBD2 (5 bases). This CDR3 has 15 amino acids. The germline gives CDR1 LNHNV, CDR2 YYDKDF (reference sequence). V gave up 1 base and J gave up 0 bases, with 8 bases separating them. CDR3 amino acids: CATSRGRGSTDTQYF. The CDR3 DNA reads TGTGCCACCAGCAGAGGACGGGGTAGCACAGATACGCAGTATTTT.

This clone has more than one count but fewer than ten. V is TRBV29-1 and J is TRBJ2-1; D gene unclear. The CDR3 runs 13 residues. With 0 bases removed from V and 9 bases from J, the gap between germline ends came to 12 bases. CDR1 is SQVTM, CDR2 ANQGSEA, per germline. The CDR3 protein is CSVEEAVAGEQFF. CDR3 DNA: TGCAGCGTTGAAGAGGCAGTTGCAGGTGAGCAGTTCTTC.

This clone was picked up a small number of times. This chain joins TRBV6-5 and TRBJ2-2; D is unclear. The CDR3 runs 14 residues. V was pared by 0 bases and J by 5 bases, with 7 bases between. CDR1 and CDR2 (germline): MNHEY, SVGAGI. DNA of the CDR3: TGTGCCAGCAGTTACTCGATGGTAACCGGGGAGCTGTTTTTT. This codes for CASSYSMVTGELFF.

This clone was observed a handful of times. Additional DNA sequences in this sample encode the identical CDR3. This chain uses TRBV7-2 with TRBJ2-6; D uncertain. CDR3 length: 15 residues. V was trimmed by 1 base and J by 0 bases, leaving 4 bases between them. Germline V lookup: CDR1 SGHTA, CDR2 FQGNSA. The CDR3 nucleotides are TGTGCCAGCAGCTTAGGGCTCTCTGGGGCCAACGTCCTGACTTTC. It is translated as CASSLGLSGANVLTF. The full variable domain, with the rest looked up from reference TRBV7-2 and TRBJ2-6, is GAGVSQSPSNKVTEKGKDVELRCDPISGHTALYWYRQSLGQGLEFLIYFQGNSAPDKSGLPSDRFSAERTGGSVSTLTIQRTQQEDSAVYLCASSLGLSGANVLTFGAGSRLTVL.

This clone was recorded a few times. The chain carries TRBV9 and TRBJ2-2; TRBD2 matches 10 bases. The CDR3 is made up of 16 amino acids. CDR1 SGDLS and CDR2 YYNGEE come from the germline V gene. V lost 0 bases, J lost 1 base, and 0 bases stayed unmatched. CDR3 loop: CASSVGLAGNTGELFF. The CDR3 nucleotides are TGTGCCAGCAGCGTAGGACTAGCGGGGAACACCGGGGAGCTGTTTTTT.